The entry below gives a single T cell receptor (beta chain) sequence along with its context. Its specificity is unknown. Trimming shortened V by 5 bases and J by 6 bases, and 16 bases separated the two germline ends. This CDR3 has 14 amino acids. Germline V gene lookup returns CDR1 MNHEY and CDR2 SMNVEV (reference sequence). The sample comes from a study of CD8+ T cells in alopecia areata. General study findings and limits: Besides other cells, scalp samples also yield sequences of resident alphabeta T cells from normal skin.

cDNA serving as the sequencing template came from extracted, reverse transcribed RNA. Here immunoSEQ multiplex PCR was the method, and the copy in TCRdb shows in-frame clones only, minus some. The table lists about 180,000 clones, 50% to 65% of them singletons. The treatment denotes: oral pan-JAK inhibitor, 5-10 mg twice daily. Alopecia areata patients provided lesional scalp punch biopsies and peripheral blood, both collected for the study. This chain joins TRBV27 and TRBJ1-1; D gene uncertain. This sequence was found in a human donor with alopecia areata. The sample was CD8+ T cells sorted from blood, taken at week 24, from a patient treated with tofacitinib. Here the CDR3 DNA reads TGTGCCAGCAGTACCCGACACCGACCTCCTGAAGCTTTCTTT. Protein sequence: CASSTRHRPPEAFF.